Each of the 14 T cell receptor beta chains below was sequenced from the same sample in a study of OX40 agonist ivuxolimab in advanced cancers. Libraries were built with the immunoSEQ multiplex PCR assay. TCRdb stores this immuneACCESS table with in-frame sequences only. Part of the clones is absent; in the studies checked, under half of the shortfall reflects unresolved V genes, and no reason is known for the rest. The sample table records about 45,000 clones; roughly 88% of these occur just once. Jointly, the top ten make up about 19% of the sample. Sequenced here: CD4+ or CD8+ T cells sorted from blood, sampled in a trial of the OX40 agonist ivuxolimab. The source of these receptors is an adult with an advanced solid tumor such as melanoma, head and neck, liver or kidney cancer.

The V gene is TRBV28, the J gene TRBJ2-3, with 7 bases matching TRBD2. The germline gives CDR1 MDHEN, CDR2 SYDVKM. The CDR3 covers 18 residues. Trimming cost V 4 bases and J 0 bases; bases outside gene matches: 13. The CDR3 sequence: CASSWPGREKSSTDTQYF. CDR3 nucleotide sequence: TGTGCCAGCAGTTGGCCCGGGCGGGAGAAGTCCAGCACAGATACGCAGTATTTT.

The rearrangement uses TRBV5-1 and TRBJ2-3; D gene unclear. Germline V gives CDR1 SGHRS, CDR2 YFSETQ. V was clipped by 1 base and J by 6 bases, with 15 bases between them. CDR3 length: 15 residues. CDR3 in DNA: TGCGCCAGCAGCTTGTACGCCCCACCCGCGGATACGCAGTATTTT. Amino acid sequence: CASSLYAPPADTQYF.

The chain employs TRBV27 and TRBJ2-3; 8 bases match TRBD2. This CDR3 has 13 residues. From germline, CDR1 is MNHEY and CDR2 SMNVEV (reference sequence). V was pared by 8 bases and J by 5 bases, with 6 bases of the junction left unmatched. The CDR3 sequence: CASRGGAGDTQYF. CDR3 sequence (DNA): TGTGCCAGCCGGGGGGGGGCAGGAGATACGCAGTATTTT.

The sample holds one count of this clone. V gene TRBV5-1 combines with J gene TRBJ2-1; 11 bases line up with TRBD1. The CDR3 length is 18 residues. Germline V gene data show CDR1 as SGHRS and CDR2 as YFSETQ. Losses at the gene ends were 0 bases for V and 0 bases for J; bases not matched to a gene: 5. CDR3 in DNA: TGCGCCAGCAGCTTGGTGGGACAGGGGGATAGCTCCTACAATGAGCAGTTCTTC. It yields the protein CASSLVGQGDSSYNEQFF.

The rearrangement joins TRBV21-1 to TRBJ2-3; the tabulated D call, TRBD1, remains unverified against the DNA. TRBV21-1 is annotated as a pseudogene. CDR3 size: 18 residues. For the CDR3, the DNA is TGTGCCAGCAGCAAACCAGGGGGACCGGACAAAATCACAGATACGCAGTATTTT. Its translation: CASSKPGGPDKITDTQYF.

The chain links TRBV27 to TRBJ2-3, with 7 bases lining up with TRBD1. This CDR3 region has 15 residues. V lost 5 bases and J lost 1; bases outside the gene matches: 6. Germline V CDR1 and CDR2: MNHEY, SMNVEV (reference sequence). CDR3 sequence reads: CASSGSGQGTDTQYF. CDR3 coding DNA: TGTGCCAGCAGTGGATCCGGACAGGGCACAGATACGCAGTATTTT.

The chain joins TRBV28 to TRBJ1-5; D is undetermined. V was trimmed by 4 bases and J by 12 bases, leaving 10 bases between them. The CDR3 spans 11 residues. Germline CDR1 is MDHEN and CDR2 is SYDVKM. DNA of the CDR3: TGTGCCAGCAGTTCTGCCGGAAACCAGCATTTT. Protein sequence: CASSSAGNQHF.

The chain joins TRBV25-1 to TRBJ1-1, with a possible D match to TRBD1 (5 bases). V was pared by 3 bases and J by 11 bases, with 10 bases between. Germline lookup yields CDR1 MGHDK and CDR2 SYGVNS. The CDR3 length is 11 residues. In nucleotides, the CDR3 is TGTGCCAGCAGTGATTCGGGGGACGCTTTCTTT. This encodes CASSDSGDAFF. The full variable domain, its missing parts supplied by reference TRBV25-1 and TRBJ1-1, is EADIYQTPRYLVIGTGKKITLECSQTMGHDKMYWYQQDPGMELHLIHYSYGVNSTEKGDLSSESTVSRIRTEHFPLTLESARPSHTSQYLCASSDSGDAFFGQGTRLTVV.

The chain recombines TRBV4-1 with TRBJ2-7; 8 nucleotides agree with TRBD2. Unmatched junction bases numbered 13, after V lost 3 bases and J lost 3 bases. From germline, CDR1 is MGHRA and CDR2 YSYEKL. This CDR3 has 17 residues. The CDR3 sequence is CASSQESSGISLYEQYF. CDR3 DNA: TGCGCCAGCAGCCAGGAGAGTAGCGGGATCTCCCTCTACGAGCAGTACTTC.

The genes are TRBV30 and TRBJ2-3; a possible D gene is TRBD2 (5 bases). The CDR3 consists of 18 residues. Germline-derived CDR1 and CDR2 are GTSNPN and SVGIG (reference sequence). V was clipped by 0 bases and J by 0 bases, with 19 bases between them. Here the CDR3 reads CAWSVYLEGDDSTDTQYF. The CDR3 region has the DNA TGTGCCTGGAGTGTTTACCTAGAGGGAGACGATAGCACAGATACGCAGTATTTT.

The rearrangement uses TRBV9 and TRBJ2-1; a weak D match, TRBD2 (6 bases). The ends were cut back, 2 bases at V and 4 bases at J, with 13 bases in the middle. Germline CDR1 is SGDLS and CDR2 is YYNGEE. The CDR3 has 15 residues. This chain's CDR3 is CASSVEGLVYNEQFF. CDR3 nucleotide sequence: TGTGCCAGCAGCGTGGAGGGACTTGTATACAATGAGCAGTTCTTC.

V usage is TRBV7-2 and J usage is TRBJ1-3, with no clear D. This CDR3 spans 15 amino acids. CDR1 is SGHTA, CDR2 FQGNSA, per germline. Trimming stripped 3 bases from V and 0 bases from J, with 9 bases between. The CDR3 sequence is CASSFWGYSGNTIYF. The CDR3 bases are TGTGCCAGCAGCTTTTGGGGTTACTCTGGAAACACCATATATTTT.

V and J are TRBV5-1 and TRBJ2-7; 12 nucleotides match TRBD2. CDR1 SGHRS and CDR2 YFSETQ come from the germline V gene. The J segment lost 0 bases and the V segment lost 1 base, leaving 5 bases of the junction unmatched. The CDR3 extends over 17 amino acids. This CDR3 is CASSLTSGGPISYEQYF. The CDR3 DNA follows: TGCGCCAGCAGCTTGACTAGCGGGGGGCCAATCTCCTACGAGCAGTACTTC.

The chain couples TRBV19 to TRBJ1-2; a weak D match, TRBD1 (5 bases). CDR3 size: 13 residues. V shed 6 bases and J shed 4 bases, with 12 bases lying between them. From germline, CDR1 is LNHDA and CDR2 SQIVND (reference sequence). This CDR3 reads CASSPGGVYGYTF. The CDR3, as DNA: TGTGCCAGTAGCCCCGGGGGGGTCTATGGCTACACCTTC.